This TCR beta chain was profiled in a study of cytomegalovirus exposure and HLA in healthy donors. Across the whole study: There were around 100 million unique TCR beta sequences, drawn from approximately 180 million T cells, in an earlier analysis. Study-wide results and caveats: Researchers counted 164 TCR beta chains as cytomegalovirus-associated.

Germline V CDR1 and CDR2: MDHEN, SYDVKM. The CDR3 is 15 residues long. V lost 11 bases, J lost 1 base, and 17 bases lay in between. Regarding this clone: Its antigen is not identified.

PCR involved 60 Vbeta and 13 Jbeta primers. Assay used: immunoSEQ multiplex PCR; TCRdb lists only in-frame clones, some missing. The sample yields about 76,000 clones, roughly 85% seen once. Material for sequencing was PBMCs. V usage is TRBV28 and J usage is TRBJ1-4; no firm D call. The sequence came from a young man in good health and CMV-seronegative. The CDR3 bases are TGTGCCGTACGCCCGGGAGGTAGAACTAATGAAAAACTGTTTTTT. It yields the protein CAVRPGGRTNEKLFF.